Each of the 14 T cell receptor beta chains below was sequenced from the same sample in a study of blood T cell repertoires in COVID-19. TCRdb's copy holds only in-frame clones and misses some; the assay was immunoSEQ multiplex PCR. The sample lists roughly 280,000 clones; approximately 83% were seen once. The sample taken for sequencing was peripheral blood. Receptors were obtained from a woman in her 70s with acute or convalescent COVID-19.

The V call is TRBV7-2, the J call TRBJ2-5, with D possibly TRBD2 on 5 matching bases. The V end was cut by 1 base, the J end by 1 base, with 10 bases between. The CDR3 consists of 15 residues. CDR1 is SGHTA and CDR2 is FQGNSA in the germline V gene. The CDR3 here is CASSLGSGSQETQYF. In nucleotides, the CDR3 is TGTGCCAGCAGCTTAGGGTCGGGGAGCCAAGAGACCCAGTACTTC. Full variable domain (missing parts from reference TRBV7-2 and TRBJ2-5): GAGVSQSPSNKVTEKGKDVELRCDPISGHTALYWYRQSLGQGLEFLIYFQGNSAPDKSGLPSDRFSAERTGGSVSTLTIQRTQQEDSAVYLCASSLGSGSQETQYFGPGTRLLVL.

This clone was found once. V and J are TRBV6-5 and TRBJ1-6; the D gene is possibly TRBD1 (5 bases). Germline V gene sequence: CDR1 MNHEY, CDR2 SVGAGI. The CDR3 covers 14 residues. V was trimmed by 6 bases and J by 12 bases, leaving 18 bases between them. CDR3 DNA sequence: TGTGCCAGCAGGGGCAGGGAAGGCTCGATACCCCTCCACTTT. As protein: CASRGREGSIPLHF.

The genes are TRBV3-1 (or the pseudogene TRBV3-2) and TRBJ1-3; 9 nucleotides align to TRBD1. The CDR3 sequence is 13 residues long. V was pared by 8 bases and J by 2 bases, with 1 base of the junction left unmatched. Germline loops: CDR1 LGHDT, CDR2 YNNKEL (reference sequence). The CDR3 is CASGDRAGNTIYF. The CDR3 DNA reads TGTGCCAGCGGGGACAGGGCTGGAAACACCATATATTTT.

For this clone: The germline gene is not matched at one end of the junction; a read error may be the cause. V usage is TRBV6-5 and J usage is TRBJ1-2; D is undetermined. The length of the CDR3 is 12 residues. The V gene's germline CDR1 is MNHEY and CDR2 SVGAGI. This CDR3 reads CASSYSTSGYTF. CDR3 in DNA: TGTGCCAGCAGCTACTCCACCAGTGGCTACACCTTC.

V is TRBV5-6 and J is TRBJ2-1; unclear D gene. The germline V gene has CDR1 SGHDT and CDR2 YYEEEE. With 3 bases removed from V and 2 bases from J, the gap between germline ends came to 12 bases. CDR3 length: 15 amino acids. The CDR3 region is CASSSGEWTYNEQFF. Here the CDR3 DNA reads TGTGCCAGCAGCTCAGGTGAGTGGACCTACAATGAGCAGTTCTTC.

The CDR3 here is CASSTGTADTQYF. The CDR3 DNA follows: TGTGCCAGCAGCACAGGAACAGCAGATACGCAGTATTTT. The rearrangement uses TRBV7-8 and TRBJ2-3; D might be TRBD1 (5 bases). CDR1 and CDR2 (germline): SGHVS, FQNEAQ. The germline V and J ends were trimmed by 5 bases and 4 bases, with 10 bases remaining between them. This CDR3 is 13 amino acids long.

The CDR3 DNA sequence: TGTGCCAGCTGGCGGGGAAATAATGAAAAACTGTTTTTT. Amino acid sequence: CASWRGNNEKLFF. V and J are TRBV2 and TRBJ1-4, with unresolved D. The CDR3 totals 13 residues. CDR1 is SNHLY, CDR2 FYNNEI, per germline. Trimming removed 8 bases from V and 4 bases from J, with 11 bases in between.

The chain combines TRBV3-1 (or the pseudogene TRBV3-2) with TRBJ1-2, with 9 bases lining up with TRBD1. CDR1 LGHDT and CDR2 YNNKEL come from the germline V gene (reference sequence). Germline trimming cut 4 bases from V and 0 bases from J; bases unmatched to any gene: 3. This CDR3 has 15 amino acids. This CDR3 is CASSPTGGTNYGYTF. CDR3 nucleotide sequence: TGTGCCAGCAGCCCGACAGGGGGAACTAACTATGGCTACACCTTC.

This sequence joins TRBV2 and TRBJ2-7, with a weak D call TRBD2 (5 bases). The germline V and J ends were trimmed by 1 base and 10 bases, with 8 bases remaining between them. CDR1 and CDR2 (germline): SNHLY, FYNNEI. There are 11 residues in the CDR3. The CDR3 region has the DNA TGTGCCAGCAGTGAAGTCTCGGGACAGTACTTC. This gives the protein CASSEVSGQYF.

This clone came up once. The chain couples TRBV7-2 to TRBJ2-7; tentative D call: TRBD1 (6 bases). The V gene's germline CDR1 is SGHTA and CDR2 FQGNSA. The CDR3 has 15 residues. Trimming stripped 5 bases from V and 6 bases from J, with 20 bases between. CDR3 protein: CASSLEASGGFEQYF. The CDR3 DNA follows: TGTGCCAGCAGCCTAGAGGCTAGTGGGGGCTTCGAGCAGTACTTC. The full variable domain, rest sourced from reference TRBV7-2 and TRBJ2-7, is GAGVSQSPSNKVTEKGKDVELRCDPISGHTALYWYRQSLGQGLEFLIYFQGNSAPDKSGLPSDRFSAERTGGSVSTLTIQRTQQEDSAVYLCASSLEASGGFEQYFGPGTRLTVT.

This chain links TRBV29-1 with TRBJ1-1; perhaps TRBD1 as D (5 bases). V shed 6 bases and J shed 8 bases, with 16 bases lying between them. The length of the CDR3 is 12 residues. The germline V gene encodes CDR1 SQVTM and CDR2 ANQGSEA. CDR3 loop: CSVGHTRLEAFF. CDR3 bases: TGCAGCGTGGGGCACACCCGACTCGAAGCTTTCTTT.

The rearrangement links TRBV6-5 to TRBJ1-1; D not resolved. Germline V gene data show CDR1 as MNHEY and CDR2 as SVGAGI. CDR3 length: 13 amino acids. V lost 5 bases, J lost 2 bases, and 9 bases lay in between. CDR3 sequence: CASSLRENTEAFF. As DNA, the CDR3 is TGTGCCAGCAGTCTTCGAGAAAACACTGAAGCTTTCTTT.

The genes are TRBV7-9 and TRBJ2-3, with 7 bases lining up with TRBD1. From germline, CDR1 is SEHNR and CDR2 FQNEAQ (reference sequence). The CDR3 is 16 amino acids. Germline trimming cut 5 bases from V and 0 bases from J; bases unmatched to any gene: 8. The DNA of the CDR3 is TGTGCCAGCAGCAACGACAGGGACCGTAGCACAGATACGCAGTATTTT. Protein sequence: CASSNDRDRSTDTQYF.

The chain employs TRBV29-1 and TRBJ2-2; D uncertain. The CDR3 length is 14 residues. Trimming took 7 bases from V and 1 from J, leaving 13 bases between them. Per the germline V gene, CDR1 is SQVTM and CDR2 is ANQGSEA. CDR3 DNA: TGCAGCGCTGGGCCGCCTATGAACACCGGGGAGCTGTTTTTT. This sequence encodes CSAGPPMNTGELFF.